This TCR beta chain was sequenced for a study of T cell changes during pregnancy in multiple sclerosis. TCRdb's table, derived via immunoSEQ multiplex PCR, lists solely in-frame clones and lacks some. The profile shows some 37,000 clones, roughly 92% of them singletons. V lost 3 bases to trimming and J lost 4 bases, with 9 bases between them. The CDR3 has 13 amino acids. CDR1 is SEHNR, CDR2 FQNEAQ, per germline (reference sequence). This chain uses TRBV7-9 with TRBJ2-5, with TRBD1 as a possible D gene (6 bases). The clonotype comes from a female donor with multiple sclerosis, enrolled in a pregnancy study. The starting material was CD4+ T cells from peripheral blood mononuclear cells, obtained before pregnancy. The CDR3 bases are TGTGCCAGCAGCTTTCAGGGGCGAGAGACCCAGTACTTC. It codes for CASSFQGRETQYF.